This T cell receptor beta chain was sequenced in a study of vaccination and CD4 T cells after COVID-19 (dated by TCRdb to about 2022). About the investigation overall: Every convalescent patient had a positive nasal swab PCR test for SARS-CoV-2, with mild disease in eight to ten patients and severe disease in one. In the convalescent cohort there were six males and four females, among whom were two Hispanic individuals, seven Caucasians, two Asians and one multiracial person. Participants got two doses of the Pfizer-BioNTech BNT162b2 vaccine (n=8) or two doses of the Moderna mRNA-1273 vaccine (n=2). Post-COVID blood samples from convalescent patients were collected a median of around 110 days after diagnosis, with a range of about 35 to 161 days. Post-vaccine blood samples were obtained a median of around 74 days after the second vaccine dose, with a range of roughly 14 to 241 days. For stimulating the cultures, overlapping spike peptide pools were used, derived from SARS-CoV-2 as well as from the common cold coronaviruses HCoV-NL63, HCoV-OC43 and HCoV-229E. Control cultures used a CEFX viral epitope pool as positive control, an HIV-1 Nef peptide pool as negative control, or no peptide. In 10 COVID-19 convalescent patients and 4 infection-naive healthy vaccine recipients, researchers compared the spike-specific CD4+ TCR repertoire from before mRNA vaccination with the repertoire from after.

The full study reports these points: Relatively few convalescent patients were included in the study, and early timepoints after natural infection were not analyzed. Although the median number of SARS-CoV-2-reactive clonotypes went up from more than 20 after infection to around 39 after vaccination, the increase was not significant. Among the post-vaccine SARS-CoV-2-reactive clones in convalescent patients, a median approximately 90% showed up only after vaccination, which suggests vaccine-specific priming. In convalescent patients, nearly all vaccine-specific clones (304 of 307) were found to be mono-reactive for SARS-CoV-2 spike rather than cross-reactive with common cold coronaviruses.

The library was obtained by PCR. TCR sequencing of DNA from cultured CD4+ T cells used the Oncomine TCR Beta short-read assay at the Johns Hopkins FTIC core. Genomic DNA was extracted from the cultured CD4+ T cells with the QIAamp micro DNA kit. Oncomine TCR Beta libraries made from cultured CD4+ T cells were pooled using unique dual indexes and sequenced on an Illumina iSeq 100. The paper's data handling went like this. Non-productive sequences were removed, and CDR3s not starting with C, not ending with F or W, or shorter than 7 amino acids were discarded. The MANAFEST web application identified antigen-specific clonotypes by comparing peptide-stimulated wells against reference wells and other culture wells. An FDR below 0.05, an odds ratio above 5, and a productive frequency above 0.1% in at least two of three replicate wells were required for clones to be considered positive. A clonotype was classed as cross-reactive if the clonotype showed significant expansion both in SARS-CoV-2 spike wells and in at least one common cold coronavirus spike condition. Levenshtein distances (stringdist) and unrooted phylogenetic trees (ape) in R version 3.6.1 were used to assess CDR3 homology. Clones were called with MiXCR by TCRdb after fastp trimmed the public reads at Q25, and only in-frame beta chains were retained. Each CDR3 protein appears once, grouped with its most common genes and DNA. The V and J calls and clone size come from TCRdb's table, not from the authors' own analysis. The sample profile shows under 20,000 distinct CDR3 sequences; about 53% of them were found once. Jointly, the top ten make up roughly 17% of the sample.

A note on this clonotype: What antigen it recognizes has not been identified. The input lacks base qualities; no much larger clone sits a single base away.

What the treatment or condition label conveys for this sample: approximately 9-day PBMC culture with coronavirus spike peptide pools or control peptides (ViraFEST assay). To expand antigen-specific T cells with peptide pools and then pick out the expanded clonotypes through TCR sequencing, the study relied on the ViraFEST assay. The convalescent patients' positive SARS-CoV-2 PCR tests fell between March and December 2020, which was before the Alpha, Beta and Delta variants emerged in the United States. Approximately 2.1 million PBMCs per well were cultured in IMDM with approximately 5.5% human AB serum and roughly 9.3 IU/ml IL-2, plus 10 ug/ml peptide pools. On days 3 and 7, half of the culture medium was replaced with fresh IL-2-containing medium. Once the cells had been in culture for approximately 10 days, the EasySep CD4+ T cell isolation kit was used to isolate CD4+ T cells by negative selection. PBMCs were separated from whole blood using Ficoll-Paque Plus gradient centrifugation and then either used fresh or cryopreserved at -140C. Triplicate wells were generally used for each culture condition.

Input material: CD4+ T cells from blood, cultured in vitro. The clonotype originates from a human donor who had recovered from COVID-19.

The bases read TGTGCCAGCAGTGCGGAGCTTACTGGGGCCAACGTCCTGACTTTC. The translation is CASSAELTGANVLTF. The V gene is TRBV2 and the J gene is TRBJ2-6; confidence is insufficient to name the D gene. Reading the germline V gene gives CDR1 SNHLY and CDR2 FYNNEI. The CDR3, cysteine through phenylalanine, is 15 amino acids long. Only the CDR3 region is kept as DNA, spanning 45 bases read in frame from base 1. V and J are truncated by 4 bases and 2 bases respectively, leaving an intervening sequence of 9 bases.